This T cell receptor (beta chain) was found in a study of blood T cell repertoires in COVID-19. Germline V gene data show CDR1 as SGHTA and CDR2 as FQGNSA. This CDR3 has 15 residues. Trimming shortened V by 0 bases and J by 4 bases, and 12 bases separated the two germline ends. The authors' processing: Amplification of reference gene primers was used by the study to estimate nucleated cell counts. TCRdb's copy holds only in-frame clones and misses some; the assay was immunoSEQ multiplex PCR. V and J calls and clone size are as listed in that table; D and trimming were resolved from the DNA. The sample has 310,000 or so clones, about 86% seen once; the top ten hold approximately 1.1%. This clone showed up just once. This specimen includes other DNA sequences encoding the same CDR3.

The clonotype comes from a woman aged 45-60 years with acute or convalescent COVID-19. Sequenced sample: peripheral blood. The rearrangement joins TRBV7-2 to TRBJ2-5; tentative D call: TRBD1 (6 bases). CDR3 residues: CASSLAGGRGETQYF. The CDR3 DNA reads TGTGCCAGCAGCTTAGCAGGGGGACGGGGAGAGACCCAGTACTTC.